This TCR beta chain was observed in a study of CD8 T cells in ankylosing spondylitis. Trimming pared 8 bases from V and 2 bases from J, leaving 14 bases between. CDR3 length equals 14 residues. Per germline, CDR1 SGHAT and CDR2 FQNNGV. This clonotype showed up many times. In TCRdb, the 5' RACE reads were re-called with MiXCR into one record per CDR3 protein. Of over 150,000 distinct CDR3 sequences in the sample, roughly 20% are singletons; the top ten hold 3.5% to 5%. The sample was blood, either unsorted or a sorted T cell fraction (not recorded which). The gene calls are TRBV11-2 and TRBJ2-3, with D unclear. This TCR derives from a male donor under 30 with ankylosing spondylitis or in good health (not recorded which). The DNA for the CDR3 is TGTGCCAGCTTGGGAAGAGCCGCCACAGATACGCAGTATTTT. This gives the protein CASLGRAATDTQYF.